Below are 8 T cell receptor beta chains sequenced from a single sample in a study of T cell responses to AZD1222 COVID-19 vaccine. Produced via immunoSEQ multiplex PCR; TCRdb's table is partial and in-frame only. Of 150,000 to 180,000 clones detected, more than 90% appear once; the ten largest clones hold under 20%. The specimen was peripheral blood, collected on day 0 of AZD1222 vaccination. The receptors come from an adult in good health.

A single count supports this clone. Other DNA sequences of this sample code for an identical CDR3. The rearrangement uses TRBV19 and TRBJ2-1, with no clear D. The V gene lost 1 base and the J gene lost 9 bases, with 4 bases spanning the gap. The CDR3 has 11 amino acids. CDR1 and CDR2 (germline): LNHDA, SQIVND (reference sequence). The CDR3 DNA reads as TGTGCCAGTAGTATAGGTAGTGAGCAGTTCTTC. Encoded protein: CASSIGSEQFF.

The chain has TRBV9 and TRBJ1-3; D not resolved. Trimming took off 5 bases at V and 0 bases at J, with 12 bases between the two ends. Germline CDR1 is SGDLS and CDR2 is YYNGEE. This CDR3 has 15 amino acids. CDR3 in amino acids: CASSEKPGSGNTIYF. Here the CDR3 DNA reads TGTGCCAGCAGTGAGAAACCGGGCTCTGGAAACACCATATATTTT.

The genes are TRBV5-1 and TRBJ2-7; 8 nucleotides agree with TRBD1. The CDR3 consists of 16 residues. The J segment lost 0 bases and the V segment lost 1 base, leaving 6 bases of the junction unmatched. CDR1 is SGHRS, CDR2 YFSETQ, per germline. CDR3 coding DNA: TGCGCCAGCAGCTTGATCCGACAGGGGTCCTCCTACGAGCAGTACTTC. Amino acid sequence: CASSLIRQGSSYEQYF.

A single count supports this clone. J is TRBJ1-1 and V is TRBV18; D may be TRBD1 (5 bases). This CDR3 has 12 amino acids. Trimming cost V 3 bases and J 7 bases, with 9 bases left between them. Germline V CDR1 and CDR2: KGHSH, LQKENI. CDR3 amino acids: CASSPGGGEAFF. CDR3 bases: TGTGCCAGCTCACCTGGGGGGGGTGAAGCTTTCTTT. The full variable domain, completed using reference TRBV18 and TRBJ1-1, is NAGVMQNPRHLVRRRGQEARLRCSPMKGHSHVYWYRQLPEEGLKFMVYLQKENIIDESGMPKERFSAEFPKEGPSILRIQQVVRGDSAAYFCASSPGGGEAFFGQGTRLTVV.

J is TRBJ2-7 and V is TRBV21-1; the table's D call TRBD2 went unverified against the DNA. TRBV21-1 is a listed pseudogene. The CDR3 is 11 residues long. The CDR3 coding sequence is TGTGCCAGCAGAGACTGTTGCGAGCAGTACTTC. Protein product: CASRDCCEQYF.

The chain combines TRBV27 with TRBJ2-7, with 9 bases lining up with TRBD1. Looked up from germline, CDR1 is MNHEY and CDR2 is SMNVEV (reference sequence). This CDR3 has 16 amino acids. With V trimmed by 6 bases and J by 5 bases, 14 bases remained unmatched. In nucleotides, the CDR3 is TGTGCCAGCAGCCTCCTACCGGGACAGGGACAGAACGAGCAGTACTTC. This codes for CASSLLPGQGQNEQYF.

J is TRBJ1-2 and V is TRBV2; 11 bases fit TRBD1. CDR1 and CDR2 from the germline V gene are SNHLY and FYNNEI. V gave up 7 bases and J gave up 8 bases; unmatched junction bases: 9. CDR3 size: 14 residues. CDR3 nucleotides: TGTGCCAGCACTTACGGACAGGGGGCGAAGGGCTACACCTTC. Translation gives CASTYGQGAKGYTF.

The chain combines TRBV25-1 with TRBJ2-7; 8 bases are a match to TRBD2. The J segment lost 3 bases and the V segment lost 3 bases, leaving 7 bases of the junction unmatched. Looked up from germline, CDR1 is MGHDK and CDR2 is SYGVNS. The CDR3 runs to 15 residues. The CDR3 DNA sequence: TGTGCCAGCAGTGACCCGACTAGCGCTAACTACGAGCAGTACTTC. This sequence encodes CASSDPTSANYEQYF.